This entry describes one TCR beta chain. The target antigen is unknown. Template switching, a step in the protocol, added a universal primer site, and cDNA carried unique molecular identifiers. TCRdb reprocessed the 5' RACE reads with MiXCR, giving one entry per CDR3 protein. The repertoire has about 690,000 distinct CDR3 sequences, roughly 6% of them found once; the top ten carry about 2%. The sample belongs to a study of identical twins. Points from the study as a whole: A cross-sectional statistical analysis, not follow-up of the same donors, supported the conclusions. Insertions were fewer in abundant cord blood beta clonotypes, whereas memory repertoires showed none of this pattern.

The CDR3 is made up of 17 amino acids. Per the germline V gene, CDR1 is SEHNR and CDR2 is FQNEAQ (reference sequence). Germline trimming cut 1 base from V and 6 bases from J; bases unmatched to any gene: 11. The chain links TRBV7-9 to TRBJ2-1, with 8 nucleotides matching TRBD2. The sequenced sample consisted of naive T cells sorted from blood. The sequence was collected from a man younger than 35 in good health. CDR3 in amino acids: CASSLESGGPSFNEQFF. CDR3 in DNA: TGTGCCAGCAGCTTAGAGTCGGGAGGGCCGAGTTTCAATGAGCAGTTCTTC. The variable domain in full, with the rest retrieved from reference TRBV7-9 and TRBJ2-1, is DTGVSQNPRHKITKRGQNVTFRCDPISEHNRLYWYRQTLGQGPEFLTYFQNEAQLEKSRLLSDRFSAERPKGSFSTLEIQRTEQGDSAMYLCASSLESGGPSFNEQFFGPGTRLTVL.